This T cell receptor (beta chain) was captured in a study of T cell repertoires in cytomegalovirus infection. Study at large: Evidence of both CMV infection and a matching HLA type came from public TCR beta signatures. The study's findings and limits: HLA-C-restricted, CMV-specific TCR beta clonotypes were dominant ex vivo. Cumulative frequency of public TCR beta families picked out carriers of CMV plus the relevant HLA.

TCRdb passed the reads through MiXCR, listing each CDR3 protein once. The sample has tens of thousands of distinct CDR3 sequences, 52% seen once. On this clonotype itself: As yet, its antigen is unknown.

Germline V gene sequence: CDR1 MNHEY, CDR2 SVGAGI. CDR3 length: 13 amino acids. Trimming pared 4 bases from V and 8 bases from J, leaving 14 bases between. Sequencing used CD8+ T cells from cultured PBMCs, obtained from culture after CMV antigen stimulation. The sequence came from a human donor in good health (CMV status not recorded). Some clones in this sample may be carry-over from other donors' samples. This chain connects TRBV6-5 to TRBJ1-2; maybe TRBD1 (5 bases). CDR3 DNA sequence: TGTGCCAGCAGTTGGGGCAGATCCTGGGGCTACACCTTC. This translates into CASSWGRSWGYTF.